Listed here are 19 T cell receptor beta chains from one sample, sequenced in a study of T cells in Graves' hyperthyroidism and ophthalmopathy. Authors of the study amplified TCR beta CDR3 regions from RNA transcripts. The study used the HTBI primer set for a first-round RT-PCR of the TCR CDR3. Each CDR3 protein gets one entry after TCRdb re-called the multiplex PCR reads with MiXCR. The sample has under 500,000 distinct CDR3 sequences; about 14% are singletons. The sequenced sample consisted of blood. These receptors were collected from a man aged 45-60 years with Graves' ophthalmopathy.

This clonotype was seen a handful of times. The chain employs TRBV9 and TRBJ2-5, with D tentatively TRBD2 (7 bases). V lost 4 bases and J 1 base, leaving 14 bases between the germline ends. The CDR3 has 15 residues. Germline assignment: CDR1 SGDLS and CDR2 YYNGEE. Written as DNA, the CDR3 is TGTGCCAGCAGCTCAAGCGGGGACACCCAAGAGACCCAGTACTTC. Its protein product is CASSSSGDTQETQYF.

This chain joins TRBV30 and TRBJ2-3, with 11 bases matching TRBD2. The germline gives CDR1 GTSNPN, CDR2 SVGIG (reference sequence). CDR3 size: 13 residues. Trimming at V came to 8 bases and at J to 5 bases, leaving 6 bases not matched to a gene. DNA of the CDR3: TGTGCCCAACTAGCGGGAGAGATAGATACGCAGTATTTT. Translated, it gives CAQLAGEIDTQYF. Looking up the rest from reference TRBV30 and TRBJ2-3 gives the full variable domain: SQTIHQWPATLVQPVGSPLSLECTVEGTSNPNLYWYRQAAGRGLQLLFYSVGIGQISSEVPQNLSASRPQDRQFILSSKKLLLSDSGFYLCAQLAGEIDTQYFGPGTRLTVL.

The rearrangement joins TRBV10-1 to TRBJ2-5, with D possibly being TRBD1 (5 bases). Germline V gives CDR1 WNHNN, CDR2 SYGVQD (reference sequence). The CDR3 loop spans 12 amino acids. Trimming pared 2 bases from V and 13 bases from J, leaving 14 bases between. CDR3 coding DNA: TGCGCCAGCAGTGAGCAGGGCGGCTTGGCGTACTTC. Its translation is CASSEQGGLAYF.

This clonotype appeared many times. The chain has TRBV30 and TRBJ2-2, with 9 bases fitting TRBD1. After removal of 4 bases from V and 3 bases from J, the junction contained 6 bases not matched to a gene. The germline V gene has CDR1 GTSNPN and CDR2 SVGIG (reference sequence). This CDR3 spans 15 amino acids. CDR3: CAWTRWDRDTGELFF. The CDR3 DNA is TGTGCCTGGACCCGATGGGACAGGGACACCGGGGAGCTGTTTTTT.

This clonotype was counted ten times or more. CDR3: CASRKTGSFYEQYF. The CDR3 DNA follows: TGCGCCAGCAGGAAAACGGGATCCTTCTACGAGCAGTACTTC. This sequence joins TRBV5-1 and TRBJ2-7; tentative D call: TRBD2 (5 bases). Trimming stripped 5 bases from V and 3 bases from J, with 15 bases between. CDR1 is SGHRS, CDR2 YFSETQ, per germline. The CDR3 extends over 14 amino acids.

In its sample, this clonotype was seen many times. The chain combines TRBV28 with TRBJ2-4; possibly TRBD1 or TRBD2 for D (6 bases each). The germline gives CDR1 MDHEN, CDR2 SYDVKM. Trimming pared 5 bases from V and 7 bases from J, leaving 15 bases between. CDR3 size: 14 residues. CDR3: CASSPLGGSNIQYF. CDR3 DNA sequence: TGTGCCAGCAGTCCACTGGGGGGCTCGAACATTCAGTACTTC.

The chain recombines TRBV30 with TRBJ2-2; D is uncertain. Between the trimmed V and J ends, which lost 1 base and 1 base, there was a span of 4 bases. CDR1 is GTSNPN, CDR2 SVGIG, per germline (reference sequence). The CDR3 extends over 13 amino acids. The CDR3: CAWSAQNTGELFF. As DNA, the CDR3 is TGTGCCTGGAGTGCGCAGAACACCGGGGAGCTGTTTTTT.

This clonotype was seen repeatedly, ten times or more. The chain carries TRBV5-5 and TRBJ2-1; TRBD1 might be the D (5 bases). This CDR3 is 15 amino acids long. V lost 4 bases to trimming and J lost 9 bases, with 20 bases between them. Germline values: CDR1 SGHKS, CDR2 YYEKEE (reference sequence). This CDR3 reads CASSQGTINWGEQFF. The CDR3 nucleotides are TGTGCCAGCAGCCAGGGAACAATAAACTGGGGTGAGCAGTTCTTC. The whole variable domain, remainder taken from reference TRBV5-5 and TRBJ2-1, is DAGVTQSPTHLIKTRGQQVTLRCSPISGHKSVSWYQQVLGQGPQFIFQYYEKEERGRGNFPDRFSARQFPNYSSELNVNALLLGDSALYLCASSQGTINWGEQFFGPGTRLTVL.

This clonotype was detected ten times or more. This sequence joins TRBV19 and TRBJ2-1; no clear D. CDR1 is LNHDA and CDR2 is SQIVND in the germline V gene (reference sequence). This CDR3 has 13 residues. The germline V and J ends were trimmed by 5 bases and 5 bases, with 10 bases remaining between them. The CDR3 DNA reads TGTGCCAGTAGTTTGGGGAACAACAATGAGCAGTTCTTC. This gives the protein CASSLGNNNEQFF.

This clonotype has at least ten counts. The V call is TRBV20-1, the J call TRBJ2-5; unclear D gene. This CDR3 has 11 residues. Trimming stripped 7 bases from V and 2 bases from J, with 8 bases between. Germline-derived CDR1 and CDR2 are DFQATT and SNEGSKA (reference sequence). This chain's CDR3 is CSVAGQETQYF. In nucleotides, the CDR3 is TGCAGTGTAGCCGGACAAGAGACCCAGTACTTC.

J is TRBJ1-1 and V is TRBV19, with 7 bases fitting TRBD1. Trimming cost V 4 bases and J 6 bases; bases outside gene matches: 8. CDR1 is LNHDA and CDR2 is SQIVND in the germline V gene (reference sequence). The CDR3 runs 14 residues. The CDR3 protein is CASSTQGTYAEAFF. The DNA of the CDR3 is TGTGCCAGTAGTACACAGGGGACCTACGCTGAAGCTTTCTTT.

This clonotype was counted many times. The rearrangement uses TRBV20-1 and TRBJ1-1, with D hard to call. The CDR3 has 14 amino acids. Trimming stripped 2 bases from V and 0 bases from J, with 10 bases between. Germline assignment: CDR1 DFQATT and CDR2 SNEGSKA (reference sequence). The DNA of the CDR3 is TGCAGTGCTAGATGGCCGGATATGAACACTGAAGCTTTCTTT. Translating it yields CSARWPDMNTEAFF.

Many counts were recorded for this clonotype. CDR3 loop: CASAVHSGNTIYF. The CDR3 nucleotides read TGTGCCAGCGCAGTCCACTCTGGAAACACCATATATTTT. J is TRBJ1-3 and V is TRBV28; D not resolved. Germline CDR1 is MDHEN and CDR2 is SYDVKM. CDR3 length: 13 amino acids. Trimming left V 8 bases short and J 0 bases short, with 8 bases between.

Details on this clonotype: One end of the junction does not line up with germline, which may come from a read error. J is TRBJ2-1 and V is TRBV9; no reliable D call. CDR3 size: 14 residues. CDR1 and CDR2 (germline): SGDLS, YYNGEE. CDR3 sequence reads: CASRVALDRDEQFF. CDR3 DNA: TGTGCCAGCAGAGTAGCCCTGGACCGAGACGAGCAGTTCTTC.

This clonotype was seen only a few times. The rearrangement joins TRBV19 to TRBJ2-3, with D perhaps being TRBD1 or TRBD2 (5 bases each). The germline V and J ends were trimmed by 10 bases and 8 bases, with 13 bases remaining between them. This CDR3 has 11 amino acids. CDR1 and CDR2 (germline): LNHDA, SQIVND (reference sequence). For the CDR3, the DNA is TGTGCCACCGGGACGCGGGTTACGCAGTATTTT. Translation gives CATGTRVTQYF.

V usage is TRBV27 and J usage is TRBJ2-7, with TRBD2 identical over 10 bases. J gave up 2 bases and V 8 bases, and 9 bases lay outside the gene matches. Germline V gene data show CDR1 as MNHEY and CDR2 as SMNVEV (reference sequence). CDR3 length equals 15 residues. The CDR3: CASGLAAKPPYEQYF. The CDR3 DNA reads TGTGCCAGCGGACTAGCGGCTAAACCTCCCTACGAGCAGTACTTC.

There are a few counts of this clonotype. In DNA, the CDR3 is TGCAGCACAGATACGCAGTATTTT. Translated, it gives CSTDTQYF. The chain is built from TRBV29-1 and TRBJ2-3; no reliable D call. The CDR3 is 8 residues long. Trimming pared 8 bases from V and 3 bases from J, leaving 0 bases between. Germline V CDR1 and CDR2: SQVTM, ANQGSEA.

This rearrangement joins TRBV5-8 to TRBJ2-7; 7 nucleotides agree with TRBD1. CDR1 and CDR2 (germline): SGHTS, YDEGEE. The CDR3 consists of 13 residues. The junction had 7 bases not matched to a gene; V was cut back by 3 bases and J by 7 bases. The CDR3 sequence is CASSSRQGEEQYF. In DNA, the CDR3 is TGTGCCAGCAGCTCGCGACAGGGAGAAGAGCAGTACTTC.

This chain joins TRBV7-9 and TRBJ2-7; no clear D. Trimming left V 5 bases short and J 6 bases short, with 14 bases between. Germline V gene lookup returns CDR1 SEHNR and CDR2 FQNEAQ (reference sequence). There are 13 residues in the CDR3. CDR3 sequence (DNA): TGTGCCAGCAGCCTACCGCCGGATCTCGAGCAGTACTTC. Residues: CASSLPPDLEQYF.